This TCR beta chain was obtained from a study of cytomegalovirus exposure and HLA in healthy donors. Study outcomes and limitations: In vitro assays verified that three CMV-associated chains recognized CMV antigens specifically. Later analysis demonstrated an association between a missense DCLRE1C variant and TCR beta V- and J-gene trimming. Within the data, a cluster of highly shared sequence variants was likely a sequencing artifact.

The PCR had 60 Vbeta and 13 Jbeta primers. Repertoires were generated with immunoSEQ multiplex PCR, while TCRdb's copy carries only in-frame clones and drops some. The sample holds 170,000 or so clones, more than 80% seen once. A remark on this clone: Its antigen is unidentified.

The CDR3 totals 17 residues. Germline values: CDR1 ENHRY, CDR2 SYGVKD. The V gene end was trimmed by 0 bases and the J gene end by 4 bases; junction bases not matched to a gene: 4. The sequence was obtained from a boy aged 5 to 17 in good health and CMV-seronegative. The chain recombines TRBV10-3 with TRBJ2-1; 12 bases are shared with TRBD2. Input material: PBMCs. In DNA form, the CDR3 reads TGTGCCATCAGTGAGTCCGGACTAGCGGGAAATTACAATGAGCAGTTCTTC. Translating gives CAISESGLAGNYNEQFF.